The rows below give T cell receptor beta chains drawn from one sample of a study of control samples from healthy donors and cancer patients. Method: immunoSEQ multiplex PCR; TCRdb's copy keeps in-frame clones and lacks some. This sample has 130,000 or so clones, with 70% to 90% found just once. Sequencing was done on a sample of blood. The origin of the receptors is a man in his fifties in good health. Both conserved end residues are part of each CDR3. D genes are given only for firm matches. Clone size is not always given. Where it is, it says once, few, many or a class for expanded clones.

few | - | TRBJ1-2 | TRBV14 | CASSQDPGGTNYGYTF | TGTGCCAGCAGCCAGGACCCGGGGGGTACTAACTATGGCTACACCTTC
- | TRBD1 | TRBJ2-5 | TRBV12-3/TRBV12-4 | CASSPGQQETQYF | TGTGCCAGCAGTCCGGGACAGCAAGAGACCCAGTACTTC
once | TRBD2 | TRBJ2-3 | TRBV5-4 | CASSHMLDGRADTQYF | TGTGCCAGCAGCCATATGCTGGATGGGAGGGCAGATACGCAGTATTTT
- | - | TRBJ1-5 | TRBV18 | CASSPQERANQPQHF | TGTGCCAGCTCACCACAGGAAAGGGCGAATCAGCCCCAGCATTTT
- | TRBD2 | TRBJ2-1 | TRBV9 | CASSAGGTYNEQFF | TGTGCCAGCAGCGCGGGGGGGACCTACAATGAGCAGTTCTTC
- | TRBD1 | TRBJ2-7 | TRBV7-9 | CASSRTGDEQYF | TGTGCCAGCAGTCGTACAGGGGACGAGCAGTACTTC
- | TRBD2 | TRBJ2-5 | TRBV9 | CASSVLGTSGGQETQYF | TGTGCCAGCAGCGTTTTAGGGACTAGCGGGGGACAAGAGACCCAGTACTTC
- | TRBD2 | TRBJ2-2 | TRBV7-3 | CASSQGGGGTGELFF | TGTGCCAGCAGCCAGGGCGGGGGAGGAACCGGGGAGCTGTTTTTT
- | - | TRBJ2-5 | TRBV5-4 | CASSRDLEGTQYF | TGTGCCAGCAGCCGGGACCTGGAGGGGACCCAGTACTTC
- | TRBD2 | TRBJ2-1 | TRBV27 | CASSFGGGDEQFF | TGTGCCAGCAGTTTCGGCGGGGGAGACGAGCAGTTCTTC
- | - | TRBJ2-2 | TRBV10-3 | CAIIRDTGELFF | TGTGCCATCATTAGAGACACCGGGGAGCTGTTTTTT
- | - | TRBJ2-7 | TRBV30 | CAWSQEFNEQYF | TGTGCCTGGAGTCAGGAGTTCAACGAGCAGTACTTC
- | TRBD1 | TRBJ2-7 | TRBV5-4 | CASSPTGGQNQQYF | TGTGCCAGCAGCCCGACAGGGGGCCAGAACCAGCAGTACTTC
- | TRBD1 | TRBJ2-7 | TRBV30 | CAGAGTVGTYEQYF | TGTGCCGGGGCCGGGACAGTTGGGACCTACGAGCAGTACTTC
- | TRBD2 | TRBJ2-2 | TRBV28 | CASSSSSGTIGRELFF | TGTGCCAGCAGTAGCTCGTCCGGGACTATCGGCCGGGAGCTGTTTTTT
- | - | TRBJ2-5 | TRBV11-2 | CASKTPVAEQETQYF | TGTGCCAGCAAAACGCCTGTGGCAGAACAAGAGACCCAGTACTTC
- | TRBD1 | TRBJ2-5 | TRBV7-9 | CASSLGTGTGGSETQYF | TGTGCCAGCAGCTTGGGGACCGGGACAGGGGGGTCAGAGACCCAGTACTTC
few | - | TRBJ2-7 | TRBV5-1 | CASSLGYEQYF | TGCGCCAGCAGCTTGGGGTACGAGCAGTACTTC
- | - | TRBJ1-1 | TRBV30 | CAWRSGAEAFF | TGTGCCTGGAGGTCGGGGGCTGAAGCTTTCTTT
once | - | TRBJ2-7 | TRBV21-1 | CASSILVAGAFYEQYF | TGTGCCAGCAGCATCCTTGTAGCGGGGGCCTTCTACGAGCAGTACTTC
- | - | TRBJ2-7 | TRBV28 | CASSSSRALYEQYF | TGTGCCAGCAGTTCGTCCAGGGCCCTCTACGAGCAGTACTTC
- | - | TRBJ2-4 | TRBV28 | CASTTDFVAKNIQYF | TGTGCCAGCACAACGGACTTCGTAGCCAAAAACATTCAGTACTTC
- | - | TRBJ1-1 | TRBV5-1 | CASRGGLGLPEAFF | TGCGCTAGCCGGGGTGGCTTAGGGTTGCCTGAAGCTTTCTTT
- | - | TRBJ1-1 | TRBV6-5 | CASSYGSGGTEAFF | TGTGCCAGCAGTTACGGGTCCGGGGGCACTGAAGCTTTCTTT
- | TRBD1 | TRBJ2-1 | TRBV9 | CASSVEGGFYNEQFF | TGTGCCAGCAGCGTAGAAGGGGGCTTCTACAATGAGCAGTTCTTC
- | - | TRBJ2-4 | TRBV6-8 | CASTTGFNIQYF | TGTGCCAGCACCACAGGGTTCAACATTCAGTACTTC
- | - | TRBJ1-5 | TRBV21-1 | CASSGVRNQPQHF | TGTGCCAGCTCTGGAGTACGCAATCAGCCCCAGCATTTT
- | TRBD2 | TRBJ2-1 | TRBV18 | CASSKGGPAGENEQFF | TGTGCCAGCTCAAAAGGTGGTCCAGCGGGGGAGAATGAGCAGTTCTTC
- | - | TRBJ2-2 | TRBV6-4 | CASKQGSNTGELFF | TGTGCCAGCAAGCAGGGATCGAACACCGGGGAGCTGTTTTTT
- | - | TRBJ1-6 | TRBV10-3 | CAISESIGGWSPLHF | TGTGCCATCAGTGAGTCGATCGGGGGGTGGTCACCCCTCCACTTT
once | TRBD1 | TRBJ1-5 | TRBV5-1 | CASSLEGGGQPQHF | TGCGCCAGCAGCTTGGAAGGGGGCGGCCAGCCCCAGCATTTT